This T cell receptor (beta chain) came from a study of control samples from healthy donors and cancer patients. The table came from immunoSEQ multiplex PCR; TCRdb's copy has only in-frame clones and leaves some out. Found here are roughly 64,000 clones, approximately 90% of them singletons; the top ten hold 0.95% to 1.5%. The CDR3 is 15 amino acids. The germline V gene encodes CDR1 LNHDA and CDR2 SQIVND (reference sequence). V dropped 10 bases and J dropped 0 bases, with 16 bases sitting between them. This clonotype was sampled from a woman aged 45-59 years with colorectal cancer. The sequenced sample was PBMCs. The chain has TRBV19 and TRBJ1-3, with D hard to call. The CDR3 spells CATLGRRSSGNTIYF. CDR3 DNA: TGTGCCACTCTTGGACGTAGAAGCTCTGGAAACACCATATATTTT.